This T cell receptor (beta chain) was recorded in a study of blood T cell repertoires in COVID-19. In the original analysis: Nucleated cell counts were estimated from reference gene primer amplification. TCRdb's copy holds only in-frame clones and misses some; the assay was immunoSEQ multiplex PCR. The V and J calls and clone size were taken over from that table, and D and trimming were inferred from the DNA. This repertoire shows 140,000 to 150,000 clones, 65% to 85% found once; its top ten account for around 5%. Germline V gives CDR1 SGHRS, CDR2 YFSETQ. The CDR3 has 14 residues. J lost 4 bases, V lost 3 bases, and 3 bases had no gene match.

The sequence came from a woman aged 50 to 60 with acute or convalescent COVID-19. The sample comprised peripheral blood. The chain employs TRBV5-1 and TRBJ2-2; 7 positions match TRBD2. As DNA, the CDR3 is TGCGCCAGCAGCTCTTGGACTAGCACCGGGGAGCTGTTTTTT. Amino acid sequence: CASSSWTSTGELFF.